This T cell receptor (beta chain) is from a study of technical replicates of blood from several donors. Libraries were prepared by immunoSEQ multiplex PCR; TCRdb keeps only in-frame clonotypes and omits some of them. Of under 55,000 clones listed, about 96% were seen once; the top ten hold 0.39%. The germline V gene has CDR1 SGHRS and CDR2 YFSETQ. CDR3 size: 15 residues. Trimming removed 3 bases from V and 3 bases from J; junction bases left unmatched: 6. The chain has TRBV5-1 and TRBJ2-1, with 7 bases aligning to TRBD1. The source material was T cells isolated from PBMCs. The TCR was taken from a human donor in good health. The CDR3 DNA reads TGCGCCAGCAGCTGGGGCCAGGGGGTCTACAATGAGCAGTTCTTC. It specifies CASSWGQGVYNEQFF.